This T cell receptor beta chain was obtained from a study of CD8+CD57+ T cells in acquired aplastic anemia. General study points: Shared by patients and controls, nearly 30 CD8+ CDR3s were abundant in patients.

This clonotype was observed a few times. Its specificity is not known. It was patients with CD8+CD57+ cell expansion by flow cytometry who were chosen for sequencing. As a group, the patients uniformly had severe acquired aplastic anemia. The use of genomic DNA as template underpinned the TCR beta VDJ and CDR3 profiling. One entry per CDR3 protein, called by TCRdb with MiXCR from the reads. The sample holds around 430,000 distinct CDR3 sequences, approximately 32% seen once. Germline V gives CDR1 SNHLY, CDR2 FYNNEI. This CDR3 spans 16 amino acids. Germline trimming cut 4 bases from V and 8 bases from J; bases unmatched to any gene: 14.

The source of this sequence is a human donor with aplastic anemia. Sequencing used sorted CD4+, CD8+, or CD8+CD57+ T cells (not recorded which) from PBMCs. The V and J genes are TRBV2 and TRBJ2-1; 7 bases are a match to TRBD2. The CDR3 DNA sequence: TGTGCCAGCAGTGTCCTCGTCCTCTTCCGGGGGGATGAGCAGTTCTTC. This gives the protein CASSVLVLFRGDEQFF.